This T cell receptor (beta chain) is from a study of beta chain features in type 1 diabetes. Across the whole study: When patients were set against healthy donors, age, gender and cell yields were similar.

Concerning this clone itself: The antigen is not known.

The germline CDR1 and CDR2 sequences are SGHAT and FQNNGV. V was cut by 10 bases and J by 2 bases, with 15 bases left in between. This CDR3 contains 14 residues. Study-wide points: In comparison with healthy donors, patients had naive, central memory and Treg TCRB repertoires that appeared more similar. In every one of the four CD4+ subsets, TCRB CDR3s were moderately but significantly shorter in Type 1 diabetes patients. PCR could preferentially amplify shorter templates, alike in patients and controls.

The study reverse transcribed the entire isolated RNA, so it sequenced expressed TCRB transcripts. The read count averaged about 3.6 million across naive, central memory and regulatory T cell samples. Method: immunoSEQ multiplex PCR; TCRdb's copy keeps in-frame clones and lacks some. The sample has roughly 260,000 clones, roughly 11% seen once. The rearrangement uses TRBV11-2 and TRBJ2-1, with D possibly being TRBD2 (6 bases). Input material: naive CD4+ T cells from blood. This TCR derives from a man aged 25 to 45 with type 1 diabetes. The CDR3 nucleotides read TGTGCCACCCTCCGGAGGGGCACCTACAATGAGCAGTTCTTC. It translates to CATLRRGTYNEQFF.